This is a list of T cell receptor beta chains from one sample in a study of graft-versus-host responses after intestinal transplantation. The data were produced by immunoSEQ multiplex PCR, yet TCRdb's version contains in-frame clones alone and is incomplete. The repertoire holds about 66,000 clones, 90% seen once, with approximately 1.2% in the top ten. Their antigens remain unidentified. The material sequenced was unstimulated CD8+ T cells sorted from spleen or lymph node cells, taken before intestinal transplant. The source is a human donor who received an intestinal transplant. CDR3s include the opening cysteine and the closing phenylalanine or tryptophan. A D gene is named only where the DNA matches it firmly. Expanded clones get a size class; other rows say once, few or many, or leave the size out.

TRBV13,TRBJ2-1,.,.,14,TGTGCCAGCAGCTTAGGCGGGGGTTGGAATGAGCAGTTCTTC,CASSLGGGWNEQFF
TRBV7-3,TRBJ2-3,.,TRBD2,14,TGTGCCAGCAGCATCGGGGGGGGCACAGATACGCAGTATTTT,CASSIGGGTDTQYF
TRBV5-1,TRBJ2-2,.,TRBD1,15,TGCGCCAGCAGCTTGAAGGGGGCGGGCACCGGGGAGCTGTTTTTT,CASSLKGAGTGELFF
TRBV6-5,TRBJ1-2,few,.,13,TGTGCCAGCAGTTATGGAGGGTCGGATGGCTACACCTTC,CASSYGGSDGYTF
TRBV19,TRBJ1-5,few,TRBD1,14,TGTGCCAGTAGTATTGGACAGGTCAATCAGCCCCAGCATTTT,CASSIGQVNQPQHF
TRBV4-1,TRBJ2-1,once,.,13,TGCGCCAGCAGCCAAGCCAGGGACAATGAGCAGTTCTTC,CASSQARDNEQFF
TRBV6-9,TRBJ1-3,.,TRBD1,19,TGTGCCAGCCGATACTTCCGGGACAGGGGTTTCATCTCTGGAAACACCATATATTTT,CASRYFRDRGFISGNTIYF
TRBV9,TRBJ2-7,.,.,15,TGTGCCAGCAGCGTATCGGGCCTGGGGGGTTACGAGCAGTACTTC,CASSVSGLGGYEQYF
TRBV9,TRBJ2-7,.,.,14,TGTGCCAGCAGCGTAGACCAGGTGAACTACGAGCAGTACTTC,CASSVDQVNYEQYF
TRBV6-6,TRBJ1-4,once,TRBD1,15,TGTGCCAGCACCTGGACAGGGGAGGGTAATGAAAAACTGTTTTTT,CASTWTGEGNEKLFF
TRBV14,TRBJ1-1,.,.,16,TGTGCCAGCAGCCAAGATAGGGGGGGGTTGAACACTGAAGCTTTCTTT,CASSQDRGGLNTEAFF
TRBV5-1,TRBJ2-3,once,.,16,TGCGCCAGCAGCTTGCTGGGGGCCTTTGGCACAGATACGCAGTATTTT,CASSLLGAFGTDTQYF
TRBV9,TRBJ2-3,.,.,14,TGTGCCAGCGGTGAGGGGGGGCCCACAGATACGCAGTATTTT,CASGEGGPTDTQYF
TRBV4-1,TRBJ2-3,.,TRBD2,16,TGCGCCAGCAGCCCCGCCCGGGACTACAACACAGATACGCAGTATTTT,CASSPARDYNTDTQYF
TRBV29-1,TRBJ1-1,few,.,13,TGCAGCGCCCCGAGGAGGGGGAACACTGAAGCTTTCTTT,CSAPRRGNTEAFF
TRBV16,TRBJ2-7,.,TRBD2,16,TGTGCCAGCAGCCAATGGGTGGTAGCGGGGGCATACGAGCAGTACTTC,CASSQWVVAGAYEQYF
TRBV9,TRBJ1-1,.,TRBD1,14,TGTGCCAGCAGCGTTAAAGGGACAGGGGATGAAGCTTTCTTT,CASSVKGTGDEAFF
TRBV9,TRBJ2-2,once,TRBD1,15,TGTGCCAGCAGCGTGACAGGGGGTCCGGCCGGGGAGCTGTTTTTT,CASSVTGGPAGELFF
TRBV9,TRBJ2-7,.,.,14,TGTGCCAGCAGCGTAGGCCTGAGCTCCTACGAGCAGTACTTC,CASSVGLSSYEQYF
TRBV5-1,TRBJ1-6,.,TRBD1,14,TGCGCCAGCAGCTTGTCAGGGGGCAATTCACCCCTCCACTTT,CASSLSGGNSPLHF
TRBV5-1,TRBJ2-2,.,TRBD1,15,TGCGCCAGCTTCCCCGGGACAGTGGCTACCGGGGAGCTGTTTTTT,CASFPGTVATGELFF
TRBV29-1,TRBJ2-2,.,TRBD1,15,TGCAGCGTGGCCAACAGGGGCCGCCCGACCGGGGAGCTGTTTTTT,CSVANRGRPTGELFF
TRBV19,TRBJ1-2,.,.,11,TGTGCCAGTATCGGTAACTATGGCTACACCTTC,CASIGNYGYTF
TRBV9,TRBJ1-1,.,.,12,TGTGCCAGCAGCGTCGGGGGCACTGAAGCTTTCTTT,CASSVGGTEAFF
TRBV4-1,TRBJ1-2,.,.,11,TGCGCCAGCAGCCAAGACCGTGGCTACACCTTC,CASSQDRGYTF
TRBV9,TRBJ2-7,.,TRBD1,15,TGTGCCAGCAGCCCCGGGACAGGGGGGGGCTACGAGCAGTACTTC,CASSPGTGGGYEQYF
TRBV4-1,TRBJ2-3,.,TRBD2,15,TGCGCCAGCAGCCCAGCTAGCGGGGGCCCAGATACGCAGTATTTT,CASSPASGGPDTQYF
TRBV9,TRBJ2-1,.,.,12,TGTGCCAGCAGCTATTCTAGCCCTGAGCAGTTCTTC,CASSYSSPEQFF
TRBV5-4,TRBJ2-7,.,.,13,TGTGCCAGCAGCTTGCGGGGGACCTACGAGCAGTACTTC,CASSLRGTYEQYF
TRBV5-6,TRBJ1-1,.,.,11,TGTGCCAGCAGCGCCGGAGCTGAAGCTTTCTTT,CASSAGAEAFF
TRBV2,TRBJ2-7,.,.,11,TGTGCCAGCACGGTCTCCTACGAGCAGTACTTC,CASTVSYEQYF
TRBV7-6,TRBJ1-2,.,.,12,TGTGCCAGCAAAGGGGGGGTAGGCGGCTACACCTTC,CASKGGVGGYTF
TRBV2,TRBJ2-3,once,TRBD2,15,TGTGCCAGCACCCGGACTAGCGGGGGGACGGATACGCAGTATTTT,CASTRTSGGTDTQYF
TRBV29-1,TRBJ1-1,few,.,14,TGCAGCGTTGCTGGACAGAGCATGAACACTGAAGCTTTCTTT,CSVAGQSMNTEAFF
TRBV7-6,TRBJ2-7,once,TRBD1,13,TGTGCCAGCGCACAGGGGCAGAGCTACGAGCAGTACTTC,CASAQGQSYEQYF
TRBV9,TRBJ2-3,.,.,14,TGTGCCAGCAGCGTAGGCTACGGGACAGATACGCAGTATTTT,CASSVGYGTDTQYF
TRBV7-2,TRBJ2-7,.,.,15,TGTGCCAGCTCCGTGGCCGGGGGAATGGCAAACGAGCAGTACTTC,CASSVAGGMANEQYF
TRBV6-6,TRBJ2-5,few,.,12,TGTGCCAGCAGCCCACGAGGGGAGACCCAGTACTTC,CASSPRGETQYF
TRBV9,TRBJ2-1,.,.,16,TGTGCCAGCAGCGTAGACGGGCGGGGTCACTACAATGAGCAGTTCTTC,CASSVDGRGHYNEQFF
TRBV18,TRBJ2-7,.,TRBD1,14,TGTGCCAGCTCCCAGGGGGTGGAGAGTTACGAGCAGTACTTC,CASSQGVESYEQYF
TRBV5-6,TRBJ1-2,.,TRBD1,15,TGTGCCAGCAGCACCTGGACAGGGCCACACTATGGCTACACCTTC,CASSTWTGPHYGYTF
TRBV9,TRBJ2-1,.,.,15,TGTGCCAGCAGCGTTTCCAGGGTGCCGTTCAATGAGCAGTTCTTC,CASSVSRVPFNEQFF
TRBV27,TRBJ1-6,.,TRBD1,15,TGTGCCAGCGGAAGGACAGGGTATTATAATTCACCCCTCCACTTT,CASGRTGYYNSPLHF
TRBV19,TRBJ1-5,.,.,15,TGTGCCAGTAGTATTCCCCCCTCAGGTAATCAGCCCCAGCATTTT,CASSIPPSGNQPQHF
TRBV4-1,TRBJ1-1,.,.,16,TGCGCCAGCAGCCAAGATGGGGCAGGGATCCACACTGAAGCTTTCTTT,CASSQDGAGIHTEAFF